The following is a TCR beta chain sequence with its context. What it recognizes is unknown. These data come from a study of follicular helper T cells after annual influenza vaccination. The time point was: 2014-2015 season, 7 days after vaccination. No donor had influenza vaccine in the prior 6 months; all lived in the community. Excluded were substance abuse, HIV/AIDS, active cancer, immunomodulatory drugs and active illness. ICOS+CD38+ and ICOS-CD38- fractions were sorted from non-naive CD4+CXCR5+PD-1+ cells. Study findings and constraints: Most later recoveries of Day 7 ICOS+CD38+ clones were ICOS-CD38- cTfh.

This table comes from immunoSEQ multiplex PCR, and its TCRdb copy is limited to in-frame clones, with some not included. The sample carries approximately 7,400 clones, roughly 85% recorded once. The germline gives CDR1 SGHRS, CDR2 YFSETQ. Trimming left V 0 bases short and J 5 bases short, with 12 bases between. There are 15 residues in the CDR3. Sample: CXCR5+ CD38- circulating T follicular helper cells from blood, taken 7 days after influenza vaccination. Subset denoted: circulating Tfh, non-naive CD4+CXCR5+PD-1+ (ICOS+CD38+ or ICOS-CD38-). This sequence joins TRBV5-1 and TRBJ2-4; D tentatively fits TRBD1 or TRBD2 (6 bases each). The clonotype originates from an adult who received the influenza vaccine. CDR3 amino acids: CASSLGGGRQNIQYF. CDR3 coding DNA: TGCGCCAGCAGCTTGGGTGGGGGGCGGCAAAACATTCAGTACTTC.